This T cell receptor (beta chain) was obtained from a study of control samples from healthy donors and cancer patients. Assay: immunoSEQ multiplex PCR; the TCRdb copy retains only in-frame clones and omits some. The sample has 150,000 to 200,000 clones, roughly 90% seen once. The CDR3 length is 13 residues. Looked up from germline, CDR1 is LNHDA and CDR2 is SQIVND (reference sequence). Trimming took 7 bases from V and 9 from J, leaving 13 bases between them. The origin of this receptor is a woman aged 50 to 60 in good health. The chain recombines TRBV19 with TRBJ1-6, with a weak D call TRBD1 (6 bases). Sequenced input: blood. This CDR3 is CASKAGEGSPLHF. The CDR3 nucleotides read TGTGCCAGTAAAGCAGGGGAGGGTTCACCCCTCCACTTT.